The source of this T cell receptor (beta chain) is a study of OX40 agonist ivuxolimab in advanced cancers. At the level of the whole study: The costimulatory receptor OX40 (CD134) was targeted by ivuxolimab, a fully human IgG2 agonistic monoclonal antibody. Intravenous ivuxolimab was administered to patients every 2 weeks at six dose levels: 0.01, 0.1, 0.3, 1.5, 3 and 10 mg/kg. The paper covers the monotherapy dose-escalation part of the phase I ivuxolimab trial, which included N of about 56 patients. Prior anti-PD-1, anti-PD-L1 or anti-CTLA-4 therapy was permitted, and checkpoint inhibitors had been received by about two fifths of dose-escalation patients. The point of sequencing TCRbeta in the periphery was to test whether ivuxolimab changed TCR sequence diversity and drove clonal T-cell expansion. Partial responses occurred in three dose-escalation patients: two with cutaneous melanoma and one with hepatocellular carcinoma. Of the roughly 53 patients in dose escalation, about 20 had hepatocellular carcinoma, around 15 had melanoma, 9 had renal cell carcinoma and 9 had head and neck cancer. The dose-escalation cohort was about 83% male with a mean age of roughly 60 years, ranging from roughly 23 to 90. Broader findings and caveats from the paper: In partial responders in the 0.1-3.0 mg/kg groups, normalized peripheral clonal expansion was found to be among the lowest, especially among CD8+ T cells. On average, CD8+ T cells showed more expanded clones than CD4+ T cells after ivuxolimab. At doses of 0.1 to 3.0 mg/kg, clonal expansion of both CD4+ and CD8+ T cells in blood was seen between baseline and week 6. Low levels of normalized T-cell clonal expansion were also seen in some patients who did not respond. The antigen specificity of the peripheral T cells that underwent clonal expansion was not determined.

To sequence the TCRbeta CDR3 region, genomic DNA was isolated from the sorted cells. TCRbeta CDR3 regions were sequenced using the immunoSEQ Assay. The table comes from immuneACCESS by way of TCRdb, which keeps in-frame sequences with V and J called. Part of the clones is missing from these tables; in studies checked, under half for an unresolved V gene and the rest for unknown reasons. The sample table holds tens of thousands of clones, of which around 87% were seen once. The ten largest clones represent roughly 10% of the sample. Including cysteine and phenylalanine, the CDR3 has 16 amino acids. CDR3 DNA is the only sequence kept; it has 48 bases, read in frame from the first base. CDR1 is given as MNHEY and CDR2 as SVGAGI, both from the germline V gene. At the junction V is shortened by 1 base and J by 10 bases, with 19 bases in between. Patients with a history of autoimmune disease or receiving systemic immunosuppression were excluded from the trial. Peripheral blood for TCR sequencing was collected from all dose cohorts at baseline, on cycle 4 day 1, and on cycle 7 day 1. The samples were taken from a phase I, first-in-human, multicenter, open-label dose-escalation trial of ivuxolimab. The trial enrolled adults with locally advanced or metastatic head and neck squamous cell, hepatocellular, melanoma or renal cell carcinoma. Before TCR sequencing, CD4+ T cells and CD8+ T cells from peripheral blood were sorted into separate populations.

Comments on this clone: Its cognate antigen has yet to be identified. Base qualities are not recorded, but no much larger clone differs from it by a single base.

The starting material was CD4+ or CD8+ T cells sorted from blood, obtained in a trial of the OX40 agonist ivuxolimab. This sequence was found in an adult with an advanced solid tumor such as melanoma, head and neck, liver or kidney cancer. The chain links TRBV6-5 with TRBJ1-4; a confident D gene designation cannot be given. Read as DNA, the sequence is TGTGCCAGCAGTTACTTCCCCGGGAAAGAGTTGGCAAAACTGTTTTTT. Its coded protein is CASSYFPGKELAKLFF.